The 6 T cell receptor beta chains presented below share a single source sample, sequenced in a study of blood T cell repertoires in COVID-19. The protocol was immunoSEQ multiplex PCR, while the TCRdb copy is restricted to in-frame clones and leaves out a portion. The sample records approximately 230,000 clones, less than 85% being singletons. Sequences were obtained from peripheral blood. These receptors all come from a woman of 80 years or more with active or convalescent COVID-19.

The chain recombines TRBV7-9 with TRBJ2-5, with a weak D call TRBD2 (6 bases). Germline-derived CDR1 and CDR2 are SEHNR and FQNEAQ (reference sequence). The CDR3 extends over 16 amino acids. V lost 1 base and J lost 7, with 19 bases in between. CDR3 protein: CASSLDLVTRRGTQYF. DNA for the CDR3: TGTGCCAGCAGCTTAGATCTGGTCACTCGGCGGGGGACCCAGTACTTC.

This clone has just a few counts. V and J are TRBV5-1 and TRBJ1-1; D remains unclear. V was pared by 2 bases and J by 0 bases, with 17 bases between. In germline, CDR1 is SGHRS, CDR2 YFSETQ. This CDR3 contains 17 residues. The CDR3 region is CASSFTNTPNMNTEAFF. CDR3 nucleotide sequence: TGCGCCAGCAGCTTCACGAACACACCCAACATGAACACTGAAGCTTTCTTT.

The rearrangement joins TRBV19 to TRBJ1-2; D is perhaps TRBD1 (6 bases). The germline V gene has CDR1 LNHDA and CDR2 SQIVND (reference sequence). Trimming removed 0 bases from V and 7 bases from J, with 15 bases in between. The CDR3 has 15 amino acids. The CDR3 region has the DNA TGTGCCAGTAGTATAGATGTCAACAGGGCTCGTGGCTACACCTTC. This sequence encodes CASSIDVNRARGYTF. Supplemented by reference TRBV19 and TRBJ1-2, the full variable domain reads DGGITQSPKYLFRKEGQNVTLSCEQNLNHDAMYWYRQDPGQGLRLIYYSQIVNDFQKGDIAEGYSVSREKKESFPLTVTSAQKNPTAFYLCASSIDVNRARGYTFGSGTRLTVV.

This chain links TRBV5-4 with TRBJ1-1; possible D gene TRBD1, 6 bases. From germline, CDR1 is SGHNT and CDR2 YYREEE (reference sequence). V gave up 6 bases and J gave up 3 bases, with 15 bases separating them. The CDR3 runs to 14 residues. The CDR3 sequence: CASTPRQGHTEAFF. In DNA, the CDR3 is TGTGCCAGCACCCCTAGGCAGGGGCACACTGAAGCTTTCTTT.

The genes are TRBV24-1 and TRBJ2-3; D perhaps matches TRBD2 (6 bases). The CDR3 loop spans 16 amino acids. Germline values: CDR1 KGHDR, CDR2 SFDVKD. The ends were cut back, 3 bases at V and 6 bases at J, with 18 bases in the middle. The CDR3 is CATSDPRPRSGDTQYF. The CDR3 nucleotides read TGTGCCACCAGTGATCCCCGGCCGAGGAGCGGGGATACGCAGTATTTT.

V is TRBV30 and J is TRBJ2-7; D may be TRBD1 (5 bases). This CDR3 is built from 13 residues. Trimming shortened V by 6 bases and J by 0 bases, and 12 bases separated the two germline ends. Germline V gene lookup returns CDR1 GTSNPN and CDR2 SVGIG (reference sequence). CDR3 region: CACLRDSSYEQYF. CDR3 DNA sequence: TGTGCCTGCCTCAGGGATAGCTCCTACGAGCAGTACTTC.